This T cell receptor (beta chain) is drawn from a study of human T cells and chemical hapten exposure. This clonotype has a count of ten or more. This CDR3 spans 12 amino acids. The germline CDR1 and CDR2 sequences are MDHEN and SYDVKM. Trimming pared 8 bases from V and 4 bases from J, leaving 10 bases between. Described time point: pre-sensitization, week 0. Treatment: therapeutic diphenylcyclopropenone sensitization with weekly scalp DPC. People who gave samples had alopecia, were 18 to 70 years old, and were suitable for DPC. It was unfractionated whole blood from which total RNA was extracted. In TCRdb, the RACE reads were re-called with MiXCR into one record per CDR3 protein. The table includes about 260,000 distinct CDR3 sequences, 7% to 10% detected once.

Sequences were derived from whole blood, sampled in connection with sensitization to the hapten diphenylcyclopropenone (DPC). The chain is built from TRBV28 and TRBJ2-3; D is perhaps TRBD2 (7 bases). The clonotype comes from a woman aged 40 to 50 with alopecia areata. Some clones in this sample may be carry-over from other donors' samples. This CDR3 is CASRGASDTQYF. The CDR3 DNA reads TGTGCCAGCCGGGGGGCCTCAGATACGCAGTATTTT.